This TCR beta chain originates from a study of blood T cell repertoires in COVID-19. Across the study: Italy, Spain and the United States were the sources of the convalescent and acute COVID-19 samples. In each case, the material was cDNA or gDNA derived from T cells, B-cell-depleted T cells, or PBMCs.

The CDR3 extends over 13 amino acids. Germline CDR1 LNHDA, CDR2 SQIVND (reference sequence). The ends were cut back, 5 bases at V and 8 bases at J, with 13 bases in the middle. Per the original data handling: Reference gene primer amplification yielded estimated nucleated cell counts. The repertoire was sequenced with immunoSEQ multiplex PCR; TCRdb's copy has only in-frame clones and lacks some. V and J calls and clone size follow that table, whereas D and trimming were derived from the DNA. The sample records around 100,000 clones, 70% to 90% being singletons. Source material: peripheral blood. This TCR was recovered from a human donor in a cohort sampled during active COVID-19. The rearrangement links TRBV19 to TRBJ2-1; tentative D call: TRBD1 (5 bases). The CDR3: CASSFRVKDEQFF. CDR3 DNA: TGTGCCAGTAGTTTCAGGGTCAAGGATGAGCAGTTCTTC.